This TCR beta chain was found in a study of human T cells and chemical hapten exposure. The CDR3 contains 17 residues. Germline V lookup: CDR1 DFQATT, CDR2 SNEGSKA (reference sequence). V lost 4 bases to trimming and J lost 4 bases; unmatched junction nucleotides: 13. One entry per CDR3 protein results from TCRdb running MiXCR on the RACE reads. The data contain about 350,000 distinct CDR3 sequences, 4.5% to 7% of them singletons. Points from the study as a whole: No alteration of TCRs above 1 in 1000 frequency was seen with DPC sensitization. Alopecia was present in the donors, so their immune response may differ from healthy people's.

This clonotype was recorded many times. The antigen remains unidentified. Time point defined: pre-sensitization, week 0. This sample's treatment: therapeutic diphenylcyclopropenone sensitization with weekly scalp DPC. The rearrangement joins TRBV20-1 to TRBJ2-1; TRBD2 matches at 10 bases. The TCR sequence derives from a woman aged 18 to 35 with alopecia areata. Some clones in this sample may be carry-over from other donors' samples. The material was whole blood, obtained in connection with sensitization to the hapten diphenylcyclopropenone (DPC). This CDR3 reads CSATSPLLAGDYNEQFF. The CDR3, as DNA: TGCAGTGCTACGAGTCCGCTGCTAGCGGGGGATTACAATGAGCAGTTCTTC.